This TCR beta chain was sequenced in a study of cytomegalovirus exposure and HLA in healthy donors. Study details: HLA-typed donors were the source of about 85 million unique TCRs, which an early data release held.

Study-wide results and caveats: A link between a missense DCLRE1C variant and TCR beta V- and J-gene trimming emerged from a later analysis. The study carried out a later analysis of TCR beta sequences. It associated some 15,000 of them with specific HLA alleles at a false discovery rate of 0.05.

As to this clone: The antigen is undetermined. A junction end diverges from the germline sequence, so it may reflect a read error.

The V gene's germline CDR1 is SGHTA and CDR2 FQGNSA. CDR3 length equals 13 residues. Primers: 60 Vbeta forward and 13 Jbeta reverse. Clones were sequenced by immunoSEQ multiplex PCR, and TCRdb holds only the in-frame ones, with some missing. Of about 160,000 clones listed, 76% are singletons. The V gene is TRBV7-2, the J gene TRBJ2-6, with D perhaps TRBD1 (5 bases). The clonotype comes from a female donor in good health and CMV-seronegative. Sequenced input: PBMCs. Here the CDR3 reads CASSNSGANGLTF. For the CDR3, the DNA is TGTGCCAGCAGCAATTCTGGGGCCAACGGCCTGACTTTC.